These T cell receptor beta chains were read from a single sample in a study of control samples from healthy donors and cancer patients. Repertoires were generated with immunoSEQ multiplex PCR, while TCRdb's copy carries only in-frame clones and drops some. In the table there are just under 75,000 clones, about 90% of which are singletons. The sequenced sample was blood. All receptors come from a woman in her fifties or sixties in good health. Both conserved end residues are part of each CDR3. The D gene is left open where the match is weak. Size tells how often a clone was seen (once, few, many) or the class of an expanded clone, and some rows leave it out.

cdr3_aa cdr3_nt clone_size v_call d_call j_call
CASSLGEPRSDTQYF TGTGCCAGCAGTTTGGGAGAGCCCCGGTCAGATACGCAGTATTTT . TRBV6-5 . TRBJ2-3
CASRNEGVYGYTF TGTGCCAGCAGAAACGAGGGGGTCTATGGCTACACCTTC . TRBV6-6 . TRBJ1-2
CSASLGTGYNEQFF TGCAGTGCTAGTCTCGGGACAGGGTACAATGAGCAGTTCTTC . TRBV20-1 TRBD1 TRBJ2-1
CASSFQSRNEQYF TGTGCCAGCAGTTTTCAATCCCGGAACGAGCAGTACTTC . TRBV12-3/TRBV12-4 . TRBJ2-7
CAIKTGRTEAFF TGTGCCATCAAGACAGGGAGGACTGAAGCTTTCTTT . TRBV10-3 TRBD1 TRBJ1-1
CASSRTGQETQYF TGTGCCAGCAGTAGGACAGGGCAAGAGACCCAGTACTTC . TRBV28 TRBD1 TRBJ2-5
CASSLTRWGRTSASYEQFF TGTGCCAGCAGTCTCACTCGTTGGGGCAGGACTAGCGCCTCATATGAGCAGTTCTTC . TRBV11-2 TRBD2 TRBJ2-1
CASSPPSGSNDEQFF TGTGCCAGCAGCCCCCCTAGCGGGAGTAACGATGAGCAGTTCTTC . TRBV7-3 TRBD2 TRBJ2-1
CASSFSRPTNTGELFF TGTGCCAGCAGTTTCAGCAGGCCAACGAACACCGGGGAGCTGTTTTTT . TRBV27 . TRBJ2-2
CAISETGYGYTF TGTGCCATCAGTGAAACAGGGTATGGCTACACCTTC . TRBV10-3 . TRBJ1-2
CASSWRQGNSPLHF TGTGCCAGCAGTTGGCGACAGGGCAATTCACCCCTCCACTTT . TRBV28 TRBD1 TRBJ1-6
CASSPTGLAKGNEQFF TGTGCCAGCAGTCCGACGGGACTAGCGAAGGGCAATGAGCAGTTCTTC . TRBV11-2 TRBD2 TRBJ2-1
CASSLGPTSGMLYEQYF TGTGCCAGCAGCCTGGGCCCGACTAGCGGGATGCTCTACGAGCAGTACTTC . TRBV5-4 TRBD2 TRBJ2-7
CASSPGGSNEQFF TGTGCCAGCAGCCCAGGGGGGTCCAATGAGCAGTTCTTC . TRBV13 . TRBJ2-1
CASSQGRAGHGYTF TGTGCCAGCAGCCAAGGCCGCGCCGGGCATGGCTACACCTTC once TRBV3-1/TRBV3-2 . TRBJ1-2
CASSISGQKNQPQHF TGTGCCAGTAGTATCTCGGGACAGAAGAATCAGCCCCAGCATTTT . TRBV19 TRBD1 TRBJ1-5
CASSPLTISPYEQYF TGTGCCAGCAGCCCTTTGACGATCAGTCCCTACGAGCAGTACTTC . TRBV14 . TRBJ2-7
CASTQDRLRGTQYF TGCGCCAGCACCCAGGACAGGCTGAGGGGGACCCAGTACTTC . TRBV5-1 TRBD1 TRBJ2-5
CASSEFAVASGNTIYF TGTGCCAGCAGTGAATTTGCCGTAGCCTCTGGAAACACCATATATTTT . TRBV2 . TRBJ1-3
CASSLSTIDQPQHF TGTGCCAGCAGCCTTTCCACCATAGATCAGCCCCAGCATTTT . TRBV3-1/TRBV3-2 . TRBJ1-5
CASSLSPLAADTQYF TGTGCCAGCAGCCTGAGCCCTCTAGCGGCAGATACGCAGTATTTT . TRBV5-4 TRBD2 TRBJ2-3
CASSIEGSPDTQYF TGTGCCAGTAGTATAGAGGGGAGCCCAGATACGCAGTATTTT once TRBV19 . TRBJ2-3
CASSPTRDTQYF TGCGCCAGCAGCCCCACTCGGGATACGCAGTATTTT . TRBV4-1 . TRBJ2-3
CASSISGTGDTGELFF TGCGCCAGCAGCATCTCCGGGACAGGGGACACCGGGGAGCTGTTTTTT . TRBV5-1 TRBD1 TRBJ2-2
CASSQPYGGELFF TGTGCCAGCAGCCAACCGTACGGCGGGGAGCTGTTTTTT . TRBV14 . TRBJ2-2
CASTGDGAKNIQYF TGTGCCAGCACGGGGGATGGGGCCAAAAACATTCAGTACTTC few TRBV2 . TRBJ2-4
CASSRVAGLAGRPNYNEQFF TGTGCCAGCAGCCGGGTGGCGGGACTAGCGGGCAGACCGAACTACAATGAGCAGTTCTTC . TRBV6-4 TRBD2 TRBJ2-1
CASSLTPGGSPLVGANVLTF TGTGCCAGCAGCTTAACTCCAGGGGGCAGCCCCCTCGTCGGGGCCAACGTCCTGACTTTC . TRBV7-3 TRBD1 TRBJ2-6
CASSESELAHTGELFF TGCGCCAGCAGTGAGTCCGAACTAGCCCACACCGGGGAGCTGTTTTTT . TRBV10-2 . TRBJ2-2
CASSPDTAREQFF TGTGCCAGCTCACCGGACACCGCTCGGGAGCAGTTCTTC . TRBV18 . TRBJ2-1
CASADHLGLAKNIQYF TGTGCCAGCGCGGATCACTTAGGGTTAGCCAAAAACATTCAGTACTTC . TRBV19 . TRBJ2-4
CASSTDFGTDYGYTF TGTGCCAGTAGTACGGACTTCGGGACAGACTATGGCTACACCTTC few TRBV19 TRBD1 TRBJ1-2
CASSPDRANQPQHF TGTGCCAGCAGTCCGGACAGGGCTAATCAGCCCCAGCATTTT . TRBV2 TRBD1 TRBJ1-5
CASNPDGASPQHF TGTGCCAGCAACCCGGACGGTGCCTCGCCCCAGCATTTT . TRBV28 . TRBJ1-5
CASTPVRLNTGELFF TGTGCCAGCACCCCCGTTCGGTTAAACACCGGGGAGCTGTTTTTT . TRBV28 . TRBJ2-2
CASSLRSGGDPYEQYF TGTGCCAGCAGCTTAAGGTCAGGGGGCGACCCCTACGAGCAGTACTTC . TRBV11-1 TRBD1 TRBJ2-7
CASSYRIQGEDGYTF TGTGCCAGCAGTTACCGAATACAGGGGGAGGATGGCTACACCTTC . TRBV6-5 TRBD1 TRBJ1-2
CASSQGGTGQSGIYF TGTGCCAGCAGCCAAGGTGGGACAGGCCAGAGCGGCATATATTTT . TRBV3-1/TRBV3-2 TRBD1 TRBJ1-3
CASSLWAAPDTQYF TGTGCCAGCAGCTTGTGGGCTGCTCCAGATACGCAGTATTTT . TRBV5-4 . TRBJ2-3
CASSEAGLGQETQYF TGTGCCAGCAGTGAAGCGGGACTAGGGCAAGAGACCCAGTACTTC . TRBV6-1 TRBD2 TRBJ2-5
CASSRGQGPLNTGELFF TGTGCCAGTAGTAGGGGACAGGGGCCTCTTAACACCGGGGAGCTGTTTTTT . TRBV19 TRBD1 TRBJ2-2
CASSILGTGELFF TGTGCCAGTAGTATTCTGGGCACCGGGGAGCTGTTTTTT few TRBV19 . TRBJ2-2
CSASQGAYNEQYF TGCAGTGCTAGTCAGGGGGCCTATAACGAGCAGTACTTC . TRBV20-1 TRBD1 TRBJ2-7
CATSRRQEGEQFF TGTGCCACCAGCAGAAGACAGGAAGGTGAGCAGTTCTTC few TRBV15 . TRBJ2-1
CASSVDPAGAYNEQFF TGTGCCAGCAGCGTAGACCCAGCGGGAGCTTACAATGAGCAGTTCTTC . TRBV9 TRBD2 TRBJ2-1
CASSYESPPGTQYF TGTGCCAGCAGTTATGAATCCCCCCCAGGGACCCAGTACTTC . TRBV6-6 . TRBJ2-5
CASSSYGGELFF TGTGCCAGCAGTTCCTATGGAGGGGAGCTGTTTTTT . TRBV6-5 . TRBJ2-2
CASRTTRLGNTEAFF TGTGCCAGCAGGACCACAAGACTAGGGAACACTGAAGCTTTCTTT . TRBV27 . TRBJ1-1
CSVEGGQGISTDTQYF TGCAGCGTTGAAGGGGGTCAGGGGATAAGCACAGATACGCAGTATTTT . TRBV29-1 . TRBJ2-3
CASSATGEGEAEQFF TGTGCCAGCAGCGCCACGGGGGAGGGTGAGGCTGAGCAGTTCTTC . TRBV9 TRBD2 TRBJ2-1